This is a list of T cell receptor beta chains from one sample in a study of Ad26.COV2.S vaccination and SARS-CoV-2 variants. Repertoires were generated with immunoSEQ multiplex PCR, while TCRdb's copy carries only in-frame clones and drops some. The repertoire holds hundreds of thousands of clones, with roughly 81% as singletons. The specimen was peripheral blood, collected in a trial of Ad26.COV2.S vaccine versus placebo. The receptors were sampled from a person aged 18-65 years who received the Ad26.COV2.S COVID-19 vaccine or a placebo. The CDR3 runs from the conserved cysteine through the conserved F or W. Fields, in order: clone size, D gene, J gene, V gene, CDR3 DNA, CDR3 protein. D genes are given only for firm matches. The listing skips clone size in some rows; elsewhere it reads once, few, many or a size class.

clone size: NA; D gene: TRBD2; J gene: TRBJ2-2; V gene: TRBV4-3; CDR3 DNA: TGCGCCAGCAGCCGTGTAGCGGGGGGGCCCGGCGGGGAGCTGTTTTTT; CDR3 protein: CASSRVAGGPGGELFF
clone size: NA; D gene: TRBD1; J gene: TRBJ2-1; V gene: TRBV5-1; CDR3 DNA: TGCGCCAGCAGCTTGGGGGCAGGGGGCTACAATGAGCAGTTCTTC; CDR3 protein: CASSLGAGGYNEQFF
clone size: NA; D gene: NA; J gene: TRBJ2-3; V gene: TRBV9; CDR3 DNA: TGTGCCAGCAGCGGCTCCCTCACAGATACGCAGTATTTT; CDR3 protein: CASSGSLTDTQYF
clone size: NA; D gene: TRBD2; J gene: TRBJ2-7; V gene: TRBV7-9; CDR3 DNA: TGTGCCAGCAGCGGCAAACAGCGGGGCGGGAGTAATTCCTACGAGCAGTACTTC; CDR3 protein: CASSGKQRGGSNSYEQYF
clone size: NA; D gene: NA; J gene: TRBJ2-1; V gene: TRBV7-2; CDR3 DNA: TGTGCCAGCAGCGCCGCTAGGGTAAACAATGAGCAGTTCTTC; CDR3 protein: CASSAARVNNEQFF
clone size: NA; D gene: TRBD1; J gene: TRBJ1-5; V gene: TRBV15; CDR3 DNA: TGTGCCACCAGCAGCGCAGGGGGCTCAAATCAGCCCCAGCATTTT; CDR3 protein: CATSSAGGSNQPQHF
clone size: few; D gene: NA; J gene: TRBJ1-5; V gene: TRBV5-1; CDR3 DNA: TGCGCCAGCAGCTCGGACGGCGCCGGGGGGTCGCCCCAGCATTTT; CDR3 protein: CASSSDGAGGSPQHF
clone size: NA; D gene: TRBD2; J gene: TRBJ2-7; V gene: TRBV7-9; CDR3 DNA: TGTGCCAGCAGCTTATTTGGGTCGGGGGGAACCTACGAGCAGTACTTC; CDR3 protein: CASSLFGSGGTYEQYF
clone size: NA; D gene: TRBD1; J gene: TRBJ1-4; V gene: TRBV19; CDR3 DNA: TGTGCCAGTAGTTCTGGGACAGGACCCGCAACTAATGAAAAACTGTTTTTT; CDR3 protein: CASSSGTGPATNEKLFF
clone size: many; D gene: NA; J gene: TRBJ2-7; V gene: TRBV5-1; CDR3 DNA: TGCGCCAGCAGCTCGGACGGGTCAACCTACGAGCAGTACTTC; CDR3 protein: CASSSDGSTYEQYF
clone size: NA; D gene: TRBD1; J gene: TRBJ2-7; V gene: TRBV29-1; CDR3 DNA: TGCAGCGTAAAACAGGGGGTTGGGTACGAGCAGTACTTC; CDR3 protein: CSVKQGVGYEQYF
clone size: NA; D gene: NA; J gene: TRBJ1-2; V gene: TRBV30; CDR3 DNA: TGTGCCTGGGGCCCCCCCGAGACGTCGTTGTATGGCTACACCTTC; CDR3 protein: CAWGPPETSLYGYTF
clone size: NA; D gene: NA; J gene: TRBJ2-7; V gene: TRBV12-3/TRBV12-4; CDR3 DNA: TGTGCCAGCAGGGGGACACACTCCTACGAGCAGTACTTC; CDR3 protein: CASRGTHSYEQYF
clone size: NA; D gene: NA; J gene: TRBJ1-5; V gene: TRBV28; CDR3 DNA: TGTGCCAGCAGGCAACCTAATCAGCCCCAGCATTTT; CDR3 protein: CASRQPNQPQHF
clone size: NA; D gene: NA; J gene: TRBJ1-4; V gene: TRBV30; CDR3 DNA: TGTGCCGGAGGACAGATTAATGAAAAACTGTTTTTT; CDR3 protein: CAGGQINEKLFF
clone size: NA; D gene: TRBD2; J gene: TRBJ2-1; V gene: TRBV6-5; CDR3 DNA: TGTGCCAGCAGTATCGGGGGGGCCACCTACAATGAGCAGTTCTTC; CDR3 protein: CASSIGGATYNEQFF
clone size: NA; D gene: NA; J gene: TRBJ1-1; V gene: TRBV18; CDR3 DNA: TGTGCCAGCTCACAAGGGGTTGCGGATCTCACTGAAGCTTTCTTT; CDR3 protein: CASSQGVADLTEAFF
clone size: NA; D gene: NA; J gene: TRBJ1-6; V gene: TRBV9; CDR3 DNA: TGTGCCAGCAGCGTGGGATCTAGCTCGGATTCACCCCTCCACTTT; CDR3 protein: CASSVGSSSDSPLHF
clone size: NA; D gene: TRBD1; J gene: TRBJ2-1; V gene: TRBV4-3; CDR3 DNA: TGCGCCAGCAGCCAAAGGGCCTGGCAGGGGGCTAACCATGAGCAGTTCTTC; CDR3 protein: CASSQRAWQGANHEQFF
clone size: NA; D gene: NA; J gene: TRBJ2-7; V gene: TRBV6-2/TRBV6-3; CDR3 DNA: TGTGCCAGCAGTTACTCGGGGCGGGGGCTCGGCGAGCAGTACTTC; CDR3 protein: CASSYSGRGLGEQYF
clone size: NA; D gene: TRBD2; J gene: TRBJ2-7; V gene: TRBV7-9; CDR3 DNA: TGTGCCAGCAGCAGCGGACTAGCGGGGGTTGTGGACGAGCAGTACTTC; CDR3 protein: CASSSGLAGVVDEQYF
clone size: once; D gene: NA; J gene: TRBJ1-1; V gene: TRBV7-2; CDR3 DNA: TGTGCCAGCAGCTTGAACAGGGTGAACACTGAAGCTTTCTTT; CDR3 protein: CASSLNRVNTEAFF
clone size: NA; D gene: NA; J gene: TRBJ1-3; V gene: TRBV18; CDR3 DNA: TGTGCCAGCTCACCTCAAGGGACACCTGGAAACACCATATATTTT; CDR3 protein: CASSPQGTPGNTIYF
clone size: NA; D gene: TRBD2; J gene: TRBJ2-2; V gene: TRBV5-4; CDR3 DNA: TGTGCCAGCAGCTTGCCCCTAGCGGGAAGTACCGGGGAGCTGTTTTTT; CDR3 protein: CASSLPLAGSTGELFF
clone size: once; D gene: TRBD1; J gene: TRBJ1-5; V gene: TRBV4-3; CDR3 DNA: TGCGCCAGCAGCCAAGTGGTCAGGGGGCCGGAGGGTAGCAATCAGCCCCAGCATTTT; CDR3 protein: CASSQVVRGPEGSNQPQHF
clone size: NA; D gene: NA; J gene: TRBJ1-1; V gene: TRBV30; CDR3 DNA: TGTGCCTGGAGTAACAGGGCTGAAGCTTTCTTT; CDR3 protein: CAWSNRAEAFF
clone size: NA; D gene: TRBD2; J gene: TRBJ2-5; V gene: TRBV6-2/TRBV6-3; CDR3 DNA: TGTGCCAGCAGTAATCCCCGGACTAGCGGGGGGGCCAGTAGAGAGACCCAGTACTTC; CDR3 protein: CASSNPRTSGGASRETQYF
clone size: NA; D gene: NA; J gene: TRBJ1-5; V gene: TRBV2; CDR3 DNA: TGTGCCAGCAGTGACAGGGTAGGGGATCAGCCCCAGCATTTT; CDR3 protein: CASSDRVGDQPQHF
clone size: NA; D gene: NA; J gene: TRBJ2-7; V gene: TRBV10-3; CDR3 DNA: TGTGCCATCAGTGGTCAGATTGACTACGAGCAGTACTTC; CDR3 protein: CAISGQIDYEQYF
clone size: few; D gene: NA; J gene: TRBJ2-7; V gene: TRBV14; CDR3 DNA: TGTGCCAGCAGCCAACGACGGAATCAGGGATCCTACGAGCAGTACTTC; CDR3 protein: CASSQRRNQGSYEQYF
clone size: NA; D gene: NA; J gene: TRBJ2-3; V gene: TRBV4-1; CDR3 DNA: TGCGCCAGCAGTCCAGATCCGGCGGGGGCCGGGAAAGATACGCAGTATTTT; CDR3 protein: CASSPDPAGAGKDTQYF
clone size: NA; D gene: NA; J gene: TRBJ1-5; V gene: TRBV6-5; CDR3 DNA: TGTGCCAGCAGTTACAGGGGGAATCAGCCCCAGCATTTT; CDR3 protein: CASSYRGNQPQHF
clone size: NA; D gene: TRBD2; J gene: TRBJ2-7; V gene: TRBV9; CDR3 DNA: TGTGCCAGCAGCGGTGGGTATAGCGGGAGGATTTCCGAGCAGTACTTC; CDR3 protein: CASSGGYSGRISEQYF
clone size: few; D gene: TRBD1; J gene: TRBJ2-7; V gene: TRBV28; CDR3 DNA: TGTGCCAGTGGACAGGGATACGAGCAGTACTTC; CDR3 protein: CASGQGYEQYF
clone size: NA; D gene: TRBD1; J gene: TRBJ2-2; V gene: TRBV5-6; CDR3 DNA: TGTGCCAGCAGCACCTGGACAGGGGGCACCGGGGAGCTGTTTTTT; CDR3 protein: CASSTWTGGTGELFF
clone size: NA; D gene: TRBD2; J gene: TRBJ2-1; V gene: TRBV19; CDR3 DNA: TGTGCCAGTAGTATAGTAGCGGGAGGAAGCAATGAGCAGTTCTTC; CDR3 protein: CASSIVAGGSNEQFF
clone size: NA; D gene: NA; J gene: TRBJ2-2; V gene: TRBV7-6; CDR3 DNA: TGTGCCAGCAGCGCCGGTGGGGGGCGGGGGAACACCGGGGAGCTGTTTTTT; CDR3 protein: CASSAGGGRGNTGELFF
clone size: NA; D gene: NA; J gene: TRBJ2-7; V gene: TRBV10-3; CDR3 DNA: TGTGCCATCACCAAGGGGCTAGCCCAGTCCTACGAGCAGTACTTC; CDR3 protein: CAITKGLAQSYEQYF
clone size: NA; D gene: NA; J gene: TRBJ1-1; V gene: TRBV12-3/TRBV12-4; CDR3 DNA: TGTGCCAGCAGTTTTCTGTCAAGAGAAGCTTTCTTT; CDR3 protein: CASSFLSREAFF
clone size: NA; D gene: NA; J gene: TRBJ1-1; V gene: TRBV9; CDR3 DNA: TGTGCCAGCAGCGGGACGAGCGTCATGAACACTGAAGCTTTCTTT; CDR3 protein: CASSGTSVMNTEAFF
clone size: NA; D gene: TRBD2; J gene: TRBJ2-5; V gene: TRBV5-4; CDR3 DNA: TGTGCCAGCAGCTTGTGGGACTATCGGGAGACCCAGTACTTC; CDR3 protein: CASSLWDYRETQYF